The next 25 T cell receptor beta chains were all read from a single sample in a study of tumor T cells in aggressive B-cell lymphoma. TCRdb's copy holds only in-frame clones and misses some; the assay was immunoSEQ multiplex PCR. The sample has about 10,000 clones, roughly 90% seen once. Sequences were obtained from tumor tissue. Receptors were obtained from an adult with diffuse large B cell lymphoma.

The rearrangement joins TRBV10-1 to TRBJ2-1; 11 nucleotides agree with TRBD1. CDR3 length: 13 amino acids. V was pared by 7 bases and J by 9 bases, with 5 bases of the junction left unmatched. CDR1 and CDR2 from the germline V gene are WNHNN and SYGVQD (reference sequence). The CDR3 sequence: CASNRDRGGEQFF. The CDR3 DNA sequence: TGCGCCAGCAACCGGGACAGGGGGGGTGAGCAGTTCTTC.

The rearrangement joins TRBV28 to TRBJ2-7; the D gene is possibly TRBD2 (6 bases). Germline V gene lookup returns CDR1 MDHEN and CDR2 SYDVKM. V was clipped by 6 bases and J by 6 bases, with 21 bases between them. The CDR3 loop spans 15 amino acids. The CDR3, as DNA: TGTGCCAGCAGGCACGTGGAGGGGCGGGCCTTCGAGCAGTACTTC. It is translated as CASRHVEGRAFEQYF.

The table lists this clone with a count of one. V is TRBV29-1 and J is TRBJ2-7; 9 bases agree with TRBD1. V gave up 6 bases and J gave up 2 bases; unmatched junction bases: 5. The CDR3 spans 13 residues. CDR1 is SQVTM and CDR2 is ANQGSEA in the germline V gene. The CDR3 reads CSVLGQGTYEQYF. For the CDR3, the DNA is TGCAGCGTCCTGGGACAGGGAACCTACGAGCAGTACTTC.

The chain has TRBV6-5 and TRBJ2-1; no definite D call. Germline loops: CDR1 MNHEY, CDR2 SVGAGI. Trimming removed 7 bases at V and 8 bases at J, with 9 bases between. The CDR3 extends over 11 amino acids. CDR3 DNA sequence: TGTGCCAGCATCAGCGTATATGAGCAGTTCTTC. It is translated as CASISVYEQFF.

This clone was found a few times. The rearrangement joins TRBV19 to TRBJ2-7; D may be TRBD2 (6 bases). This CDR3 is built from 17 residues. V gave up 8 bases and J gave up 4 bases, with 27 bases separating them. Germline V gene sequence: CDR1 LNHDA, CDR2 SQIVND (reference sequence). The CDR3 DNA reads as TGTGCCAGTGCCGGACGGGCTAGCGAGACCGCGATTTACGAGCAGTACTTC. Translating gives CASAGRASETAIYEQYF.

CDR3 residues: CASSRFFAGGTDEQFF. The DNA of the CDR3 is TGTGCCAGCAGCCGTTTTTTTGCGGGAGGCACCGATGAGCAGTTCTTC. The rearrangement joins TRBV14 to TRBJ2-1; 8 bases map to TRBD2. The CDR3 totals 16 residues. Germline values: CDR1 SGHDN, CDR2 FVKESK. V lost 4 bases, J lost 8 bases, and 13 bases stayed unmatched.

The V call is TRBV18, the J call TRBJ2-3, with TRBD1 matching over 8 bases. Per germline, CDR1 KGHSH and CDR2 LQKENI. J was trimmed by 2 bases and V by 6 bases; bases with no gene match: 7. The CDR3 has 15 residues. For the CDR3, the DNA is TGTGCCAGCTCGCTAGTCCAGGGGGCCACAGATACGCAGTATTTT. It is translated as CASSLVQGATDTQYF.

The chain uses TRBV7-8 and TRBJ2-3; the match to TRBD2 covers 11 bases. The V segment lost 5 bases and the J segment 10 bases; nucleotides outside the gene matches: 2. Per the germline V gene, CDR1 is SGHVS and CDR2 is FQNEAQ. This CDR3 region has 12 residues. The CDR3 loop is CASSRTSGPQYF. The CDR3 region has the DNA TGTGCCAGCAGCCGGACTAGCGGGCCGCAGTATTTT.

V and J are TRBV15 and TRBJ2-7; 13 positions match TRBD2. This CDR3 is 16 amino acids long. V shed 5 bases, J shed 6 bases, and the junction held 10 bases outside the gene matches. In germline, CDR1 is LNHNV, CDR2 YYDKDF (reference sequence). CDR3 in amino acids: CATSRTSGRSDGEQYF. The CDR3 DNA is TGTGCCACCAGCCGGACTAGCGGGAGATCGGATGGCGAGCAGTACTTC.

The chain has TRBV6-1 and TRBJ2-3; D perhaps matches TRBD2 (5 bases). Between the trimmed V and J ends, which lost 0 bases and 4 bases, there was a span of 11 bases. Germline CDR1 and CDR2: MNHNS and SASEGT. CDR3 length: 15 residues. CDR3 region: CASSEALGASDTQYF. Here the CDR3 DNA reads TGTGCCAGCAGTGAAGCGCTGGGAGCATCAGATACGCAGTATTTT.

CDR3 coding DNA: TGTGCCAGCAGCTTATGGGCGGGAGATGAGCAGTTCTTC. Translation: CASSLWAGDEQFF. The rearrangement links TRBV7-2 to TRBJ2-1, with 7 bases fitting TRBD2. The V and J ends lost 2 bases and 8 bases, in that order; junction bases with no gene match: 3. CDR1 and CDR2 (germline): SGHTA, FQGNSA. The CDR3 is 13 residues long. The variable domain in full, completed from reference TRBV7-2 and TRBJ2-1, reads GAGVSQSPSNKVTEKGKDVELRCDPISGHTALYWYRQSLGQGLEFLIYFQGNSAPDKSGLPSDRFSAERTGGSVSTLTIQRTQQEDSAVYLCASSLWAGDEQFFGPGTRLTVL.

CDR3 amino acids: CASSSGREGTDTQYF. CDR3 DNA sequence: TGTGCCAGCAGCTCTGGCAGGGAGGGCACAGATACGCAGTATTTT. The chain joins TRBV5-4 to TRBJ2-3; possibly TRBD2 for D (6 bases). The germline gives CDR1 SGHNT, CDR2 YYREEE (reference sequence). V was trimmed by 3 bases and J by 1 base, leaving 12 bases between them. The length of the CDR3 is 15 residues.

This chain joins TRBV29-1 and TRBJ2-3; no firm D call. Germline V lookup: CDR1 SQVTM, CDR2 ANQGSEA. Trimming shortened V by 8 bases and J by 1 base, and 13 bases separated the two germline ends. CDR3 size: 13 residues. The CDR3: CSLQNKRTDTQYF. The CDR3 region has the DNA TGCAGCTTACAAAATAAACGCACAGATACGCAGTATTTT.

This sequence joins TRBV4-1 and TRBJ2-7; 11 positions agree with TRBD1. Germline CDR1 MGHRA, CDR2 YSYEKL. J gave up 5 bases and V 3 bases, and 9 bases lay outside the gene matches. This CDR3 region has 16 residues. The chain's CDR3 is CASSQQADRGRNEQYF. CDR3 nucleotides: TGCGCCAGCAGCCAGCAGGCGGACAGGGGGCGTAACGAGCAGTACTTC.

Note on this clone: Other DNA sequences in this specimen translate into the identical CDR3. This chain joins TRBV7-2 and TRBJ1-1, with D perhaps matching TRBD1 (6 bases). CDR3 size: 13 residues. CDR1 is SGHTA, CDR2 FQGNSA, per germline. Trimming cost V 4 bases and J 3 bases, with 9 bases left between them. The CDR3 sequence is CASSSQGDTEAFF. DNA for the CDR3: TGTGCCAGCAGCTCACAGGGTGACACTGAAGCTTTCTTT. Using reference TRBV7-2 and TRBJ1-1 for the parts outside the CDR3, the full variable domain is GAGVSQSPSNKVTEKGKDVELRCDPISGHTALYWYRQSLGQGLEFLIYFQGNSAPDKSGLPSDRFSAERTGGSVSTLTIQRTQQEDSAVYLCASSSQGDTEAFFGQGTRLTVV.

This clone was seen a single time. The rearrangement uses TRBV20-1 and TRBJ2-1; the D gene is possibly TRBD2 (5 bases). Looked up from germline, CDR1 is DFQATT and CDR2 is SNEGSKA (reference sequence). This CDR3 is built from 11 residues. V was trimmed by 5 bases and J by 7 bases, leaving 9 bases between them. The CDR3 coding sequence is TGCAGTGCTTATGGACTGAATGAGCAGTTCTTC. Translating gives CSAYGLNEQFF.

This chain joins TRBV5-1 and TRBJ1-1; TRBD1 matches 7 bases. This CDR3 is built from 14 residues. The germline V gene has CDR1 SGHRS and CDR2 YFSETQ. The junction had 7 bases not matched to a gene; V was cut back by 5 bases and J by 3 bases. CDR3 sequence reads: CASRSGQTYTEAFF. CDR3 nucleotide sequence: TGCGCCAGCAGATCGGGACAGACTTACACTGAAGCTTTCTTT.

The chain is built from TRBV5-4 and TRBJ2-5; tentatively, D is TRBD1 (6 bases). CDR1 is SGHNT, CDR2 YYREEE, per germline (reference sequence). The CDR3 has 16 amino acids. Deletions cut 2 bases from V and 4 bases from J, with 18 bases between. The CDR3 DNA reads as TGTGCCAGCAGCTTTGGACAGAGGGACCCTTTAGAGACCCAGTACTTC. It yields the protein CASSFGQRDPLETQYF.

The V and J genes are TRBV19 and TRBJ2-7, with 15 positions matching TRBD2. The germline V gene encodes CDR1 LNHDA and CDR2 SQIVND (reference sequence). This CDR3 spans 18 amino acids. Trimming at V came to 4 bases and at J to 6 bases, leaving 13 bases not matched to a gene. CDR3 DNA sequence: TGTGCCAGTAGTACCCGGACTAGCGGGAGGGCCGGGGTCCTCGAGCAGTACTTC. Its protein is CASSTRTSGRAGVLEQYF.

The genes are TRBV25-1 and TRBJ2-2; possible D gene TRBD1, 6 bases. CDR3 length: 15 residues. V lost 4 bases and J lost 7, with 16 bases in between. Germline loops: CDR1 MGHDK, CDR2 SYGVNS. The CDR3 here is CASSAASGVVGELFF. For the CDR3, the DNA is TGTGCCAGCAGTGCCGCCTCAGGGGTGGTCGGGGAGCTGTTTTTT.

This chain joins TRBV4-3 and TRBJ2-7; TRBD1 matches 9 bases. The CDR3 totals 15 residues. The J segment lost 3 bases and the V segment lost 0 bases, leaving 3 bases of the junction unmatched. Germline loops: CDR1 LGHNA, CDR2 YSLEER. The CDR3 DNA follows: TGCGCCAGCAGCCAAGAGACAGGGGGTAGCTACGAGCAGTACTTC. Amino acids: CASSQETGGSYEQYF.

The chain joins TRBV27 to TRBJ2-2; 8 bases fit TRBD1. CDR1 is MNHEY, CDR2 SMNVEV, per germline (reference sequence). This CDR3 has 16 amino acids. V lost 5 bases to trimming and J lost 6 bases; unmatched junction nucleotides: 11. For the CDR3, the DNA is TGTGCCAGCAGTCGCCTTTTATCAGGGGGCCCCGGGGAGCTGTTTTTT. Protein: CASSRLLSGGPGELFF.

Points on this clone: Its ends do not fully match the called genes, so a read error is possible. The chain joins TRBV18 to TRBJ2-3; no firm D call. This CDR3 comprises 13 residues. Germline V gene data show CDR1 as KGHSH and CDR2 as LQKENI. In DNA, the CDR3 is TGTGCCAGCTCACCACCGAGCACAGATGCGCAGTATTTT. As protein: CASSPPSTDAQYF.

The rearrangement uses TRBV18 and TRBJ2-5; 7 nucleotides match TRBD2. The CDR3 runs 15 residues. Germline V gene sequence: CDR1 KGHSH, CDR2 LQKENI. V lost 3 bases and J lost 5; bases outside the gene matches: 9. The CDR3 loop reads CASSPRTTSLETQYF. CDR3 nucleotide sequence: TGTGCCAGCTCACCCCGGACGACTAGCTTGGAGACCCAGTACTTC.

The rearrangement links TRBV6-5 to TRBJ2-3; no reliable D call. CDR1 is MNHEY and CDR2 is SVGAGI in the germline V gene. The CDR3 contains 13 residues. V lost 5 bases to trimming and J lost 5 bases, with 11 bases between them. For the CDR3, the DNA is TGTGCCAGCAGTACCTGGCCGGGAGATACGCAGTATTTT. This translates into CASSTWPGDTQYF.